The 7 T cell receptor beta chains reported below all come from one sample, sequenced in a study of blood T cell repertoires in COVID-19. Profiled with immunoSEQ multiplex PCR; TCRdb holds only in-frame clones, not every one. The repertoire includes 120,000 to 150,000 clones, 87% of them detected once, and roughly 37% sits in the top ten. The sample comprised peripheral blood. These receptors were taken from a man aged 50 or older who had recovered from COVID-19.

For the CDR3, the DNA is TGTGCCAGTACTCCGACAGGGGGCGGCTTTCAGCCCCAGCATTTT. This sequence encodes CASTPTGGGFQPQHF. The chain links TRBV19 to TRBJ1-5; 10 positions match TRBD1. There are 15 residues in the CDR3. V was clipped by 7 bases and J by 6 bases; unmatched bases: 9. Germline CDR1 is LNHDA and CDR2 is SQIVND (reference sequence).

V usage is TRBV2 and J usage is TRBJ2-3; TRBD2 matches 12 bases. The CDR3 runs to 19 residues. Germline V gives CDR1 SNHLY, CDR2 FYNNEI. The J segment lost 2 bases and the V segment lost 5 bases, leaving 14 bases of the junction unmatched. CDR3 loop: CASSLPLAGGSSTTDTQYF. The CDR3 DNA sequence: TGTGCCAGCAGTTTACCTCTAGCGGGGGGGTCTTCTACCACAGATACGCAGTATTTT.

The chain has TRBV5-1 and TRBJ2-3, with D possibly matching TRBD2 (5 bases). The CDR3 is 16 amino acids. Germline V gives CDR1 SGHRS, CDR2 YFSETQ. V lost 3 bases and J lost 3, with 17 bases in between. Here the CDR3 DNA reads TGCGCCAGCAGCTCCCACAGAGGTTCGGGGACAGATACGCAGTATTTT. It encodes CASSSHRGSGTDTQYF.

This clone was counted once. The chain couples TRBV11-2 to TRBJ2-2; D not certain. Trimming stripped 4 bases from V and 7 bases from J, with 4 bases between. This CDR3 comprises 11 residues. The germline gives CDR1 SGHAT, CDR2 FQNNGV. DNA of the CDR3: TGTGCCAGCAGCTCTTACGGGGAGCTGTTTTTT. Translating gives CASSSYGELFF.

The V gene is TRBV6-5, the J gene TRBJ1-4, with 10 bases matching TRBD1. J was trimmed by 8 bases and V by 5 bases; bases with no gene match: 8. The CDR3 is 15 amino acids. Germline lookup yields CDR1 MNHEY and CDR2 SVGAGI. In DNA form, the CDR3 reads TGTGCCAGCAGTACCGGGACAGGGGAGGGGGAAAAACTGTTTTTT. It codes for CASSTGTGEGEKLFF.

The gene calls are TRBV6-6 and TRBJ2-5; 11 bases are a match to TRBD2. The CDR3 covers 16 residues. Germline V gene data show CDR1 as MNHNY and CDR2 as SVGAGI (reference sequence). J lost 1 base, V lost 7 bases, and 8 bases had no gene match. This chain's CDR3 is CASTPGLAGGQETQYF. CDR3 DNA sequence: TGTGCCAGCACCCCGGGGCTAGCGGGGGGCCAAGAGACCCAGTACTTC.

The rearrangement links TRBV12-2 to TRBJ1-4; no DNA check was done on the table's D call, TRBD1. TRBV12-2 is reported as a pseudogene. This CDR3 comprises 15 residues. This CDR3 is CASREGQTTNEKLFF. In DNA, the CDR3 is TGTGCAAGTCGCGAAGGACAGACAACTAATGAAAAACTGTTTTTT.